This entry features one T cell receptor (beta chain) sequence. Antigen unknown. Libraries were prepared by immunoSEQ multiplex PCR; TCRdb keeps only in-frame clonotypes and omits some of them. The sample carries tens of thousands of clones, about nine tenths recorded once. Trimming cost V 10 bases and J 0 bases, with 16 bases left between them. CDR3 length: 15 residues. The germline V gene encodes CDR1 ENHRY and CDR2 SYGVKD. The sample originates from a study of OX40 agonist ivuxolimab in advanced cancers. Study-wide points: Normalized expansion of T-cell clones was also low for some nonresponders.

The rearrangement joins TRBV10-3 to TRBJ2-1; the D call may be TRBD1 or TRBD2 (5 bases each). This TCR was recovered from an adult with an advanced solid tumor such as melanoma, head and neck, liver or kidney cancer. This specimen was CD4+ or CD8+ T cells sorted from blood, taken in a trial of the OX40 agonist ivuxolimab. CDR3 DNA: TGTGCCACCGAAGGCCAGGGACGCTCCTACAATGAGCAGTTCTTC. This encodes CATEGQGRSYNEQFF.